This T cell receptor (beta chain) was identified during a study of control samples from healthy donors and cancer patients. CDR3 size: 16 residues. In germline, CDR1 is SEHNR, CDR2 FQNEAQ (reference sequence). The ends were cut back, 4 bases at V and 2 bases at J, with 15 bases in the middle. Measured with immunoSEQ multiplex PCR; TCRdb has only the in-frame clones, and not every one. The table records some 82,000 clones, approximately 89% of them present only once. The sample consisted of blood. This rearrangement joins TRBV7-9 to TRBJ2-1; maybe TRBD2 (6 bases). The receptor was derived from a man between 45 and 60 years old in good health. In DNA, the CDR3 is TGTGCCAGCAGCTCCCCTCTAGCGCAAGCCTACAATGAGCAGTTCTTC. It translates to CASSSPLAQAYNEQFF.